A single sample is the source of the 29 T cell receptor beta chains below, sequenced in a study of T-cell reconstitution after alpha-beta-depleted transplantation in children. The TCRbeta library was prepared with unique molecular identifiers. TCRdb processed the PCR reads anew with MiXCR; each CDR3 protein has one entry. This table has under 450,000 distinct CDR3 sequences, around 16% appearing once. The material sequenced was PBMCs, mostly from graft donor cells, taken 360 days after TCRalphabeta/CD19-depleted stem cell transplant. Receptors were obtained from a boy younger than two who had a stem cell transplant for Wiskott-Aldrich syndrome, so the T cells may come from the graft donor.

This clonotype was seen a few times. The chain joins TRBV10-3 to TRBJ1-3; no definite D call. The ends were cut back, 8 bases at V and 0 bases at J, with 11 bases in the middle. CDR1 ENHRY and CDR2 SYGVKD come from the germline V gene. The CDR3 runs to 14 residues. CDR3 nucleotide sequence: TGTGCCATCGGAAGGCCGAGCTCTGGAAACACCATATATTTT. This codes for CAIGRPSSGNTIYF.

Written as DNA, the CDR3 is TGCGCCAGCAGCCGTCTCGGCCGGGGCGACACCGGGGAGCTGTTTTTT. Its translation is CASSRLGRGDTGELFF. The V and J genes are TRBV4-1 and TRBJ2-2, with D perhaps matching TRBD1 or TRBD2 (5 bases each). Germline V CDR1 and CDR2: MGHRA, YSYEKL. The CDR3 covers 16 residues. The V and J ends lost 4 bases and 3 bases respectively, with 15 bases between them.

The rearrangement links TRBV9 to TRBJ1-5; D perhaps matches TRBD1 (5 bases). Trimming stripped 0 bases from V and 5 bases from J, with 18 bases between. The germline V gene encodes CDR1 SGDLS and CDR2 YYNGEE. This CDR3 is built from 17 residues. The CDR3 DNA sequence: TGTGCCAGCAGCGTAGGCGCAAGCGGGGACGGAGATCAGCCCCAGCATTTT. It is translated as CASSVGASGDGDQPQHF.

This clonotype occurred many times. This chain connects TRBV2 to TRBJ2-1, with 10 positions matching TRBD2. The CDR3 sequence is 18 residues long. Germline lookup yields CDR1 SNHLY and CDR2 FYNNEI. The junction had 10 bases not matched to a gene; V was cut back by 2 bases and J by 3 bases. This CDR3 reads CASSEFLGLAAGYNEQFF. The CDR3 DNA follows: TGTGCCAGCAGTGAATTCCTCGGACTAGCGGCGGGCTACAATGAGCAGTTCTTC.

The chain couples TRBV7-6 to TRBJ2-2; D is unresolved. CDR1 and CDR2 (germline): SGHVS, FNYEAQ. There are 14 residues in the CDR3. Between the trimmed V and J ends, which lost 4 bases and 1 base, there was a span of 7 bases. The CDR3 here is CASSWYGNTGELFF. The CDR3 coding sequence is TGTGCCAGCAGCTGGTACGGGAACACCGGGGAGCTGTTTTTT.

This clonotype has just a few counts. DNA for the CDR3: TGCAGTGGAGGGAACGGGAGGAGAAAGACCCAGTACTTC. Protein: CSGGNGRRKTQYF. This chain links TRBV20-1 with TRBJ2-5; TRBD2 agrees at 7 bases. With 7 bases clipped from V and 6 bases from J, the junction kept 11 bases outside the gene matches. The germline V gene encodes CDR1 DFQATT and CDR2 SNEGSKA (reference sequence). There are 13 residues in the CDR3.

The chain combines TRBV20-1 with TRBJ1-4; 7 bases align to TRBD1. Germline V lookup: CDR1 DFQATT, CDR2 SNEGSKA (reference sequence). V gave up 5 bases and J gave up 6 bases; unmatched junction bases: 6. The CDR3 extends over 13 amino acids. CDR3 loop: CSAGRQGDEKLFF. CDR3 nucleotide sequence: TGCAGTGCTGGCAGACAGGGAGATGAAAAACTGTTTTTT.

Only a few counts were recorded for this clonotype. The CDR3 sequence: CASDAGYEQYF. The CDR3 DNA sequence: TGTGCCAGCGACGCGGGCTACGAGCAGTACTTC. The chain combines TRBV12-3 or TRBV12-4 with TRBJ2-7; D is possibly TRBD2 (5 bases). Trimming left V 8 bases short and J 3 bases short, with 8 bases between. The CDR3 totals 11 residues.

V usage is TRBV12-3 or TRBV12-4 and J usage is TRBJ1-4; D is unclear. Trimming shortened V by 3 bases and J by 6 bases, and 20 bases separated the two germline ends. CDR3 length equals 17 residues. CDR3 DNA sequence: TGTGCCAGCAGTTTTGGAAGGACGGCGGCCCGGGATGAAAAACTGTTTTTT. This gives the protein CASSFGRTAARDEKLFF.

This clonotype was seen more than once but under ten times. This chain links TRBV3-1 with TRBJ2-3, with D uncertain. Germline values: CDR1 LGHDT, CDR2 YNNKEL (reference sequence). The CDR3 runs to 15 residues. The V end lost 2 bases, the J end lost 3 bases, and 12 bases lay between the germline ends. The CDR3 region is CASSQWGALTDTQYF. The CDR3 DNA follows: TGTGCCAGCAGCCAATGGGGTGCCCTTACAGATACGCAGTATTTT.

In the case of this clonotype: One end of the junction fails to match germline, which may point to a read error. V and J are TRBV19 and TRBJ1-2; D ambiguous. CDR1 is LNHDA, CDR2 SQIVND, per germline (reference sequence). The CDR3 spans 13 residues. CDR3 loop: CDSSITSSWSYTF. CDR3 nucleotides: TGTGACAGTAGTATAACGTCCAGTTGGAGCTACACCTTC.

V and J are TRBV20-1 and TRBJ2-7; D unresolved. The CDR3 spans 13 residues. Germline V gene lookup returns CDR1 DFQATT and CDR2 SNEGSKA (reference sequence). V was shortened by 6 bases and J by 3 bases, with 15 bases between the two germline ends. The CDR3 loop reads CSAAGPSGYEQYF. The CDR3 DNA follows: TGCAGTGCCGCCGGTCCGTCGGGCTACGAGCAGTACTTC.

The chain has TRBV4-3 and TRBJ2-3; the match to TRBD2 covers 9 bases. J gave up 4 bases and V 0 bases, and 8 bases lay outside the gene matches. Germline CDR1 and CDR2: LGHNA and YSLEER. This CDR3 is 17 amino acids long. DNA of the CDR3: TGCGCCAGCAGCCAAGAGCCGGGCGGGAGGGGTGCAGATACGCAGTATTTT. Its translation: CASSQEPGGRGADTQYF.

The genes are TRBV20-1 and TRBJ2-4; 11 bases are shared with TRBD1. Germline CDR1 DFQATT, CDR2 SNEGSKA (reference sequence). V was pared by 4 bases and J by 7 bases, with 9 bases of the junction left unmatched. The CDR3 is 15 residues long. The DNA of the CDR3 is TGCAGTGCTACGACCCGGGACAGGGGGAGGAACATTCAGTACTTC. Translated: CSATTRDRGRNIQYF.

The table lists this clonotype with a few counts. Here the CDR3 DNA reads TGTGCCAGCAGCCCCCTTACACTAGCGGGACACTACGAGCAGTACTTC. Translation: CASSPLTLAGHYEQYF. V is TRBV12-3 or TRBV12-4 and J is TRBJ2-7; 10 positions match TRBD2. CDR3 length: 16 amino acids. V was pared by 6 bases and J by 3 bases, with 11 bases of the junction left unmatched.

The chain is built from TRBV10-3 and TRBJ2-7; D perhaps matches TRBD2 (6 bases). Germline CDR1 reads ENHRY; CDR2 reads SYGVKD. This CDR3 contains 15 residues. The germline V and J ends were trimmed by 4 bases and 2 bases, with 15 bases remaining between them. CDR3 DNA sequence: TGTGCCATCAGTGTCTCGAGGGCGGGGACCTACGAGCAGTACTTC. The encoded protein is CAISVSRAGTYEQYF.

There are many counts of this clonotype. The rearrangement links TRBV29-1 to TRBJ2-1; a possible D gene is TRBD2 (5 bases). V was pared by 6 bases and J by 4 bases, with 13 bases between. Germline values: CDR1 SQVTM, CDR2 ANQGSEA. This CDR3 spans 13 amino acids. CDR3 nucleotides: TGCAGCGTCGCGGGCGGAAAATACAATGAGCAGTTCTTC. The encoded protein is CSVAGGKYNEQFF.

In this sample, this clonotype turned up a few times. This rearrangement joins TRBV20-1 to TRBJ2-6; TRBD2 agrees at 12 bases. J lost 2 bases, V lost 3 bases, and 5 bases had no gene match. This CDR3 is 17 amino acids long. Looked up from germline, CDR1 is DFQATT and CDR2 is SNEGSKA (reference sequence). CDR3 nucleotides: TGCAGTGCTAGTGGGGCTAGCGGGAGGGCTGGGGCCAACGTCCTGACTTTC. Amino acids: CSASGASGRAGANVLTF.

The chain links TRBV10-3 to TRBJ1-5; perhaps TRBD1 as D (5 bases). V gave up 4 bases and J gave up 3 bases, with 10 bases separating them. The CDR3 totals 14 residues. Germline CDR1 reads ENHRY; CDR2 reads SYGVKD. The CDR3 here is CAISAETVNQPQHF. The CDR3 DNA sequence: TGTGCCATCAGTGCCGAGACAGTCAATCAGCCCCAGCATTTT.

This clonotype was picked up a small number of times. One end of the junction is discordant with germline, which a read error may explain. J is TRBJ2-1 and V is TRBV10-3; 10 positions match TRBD2. Germline values: CDR1 ENHRY, CDR2 SYGVKD. The CDR3 loop spans 13 amino acids. Here the CDR3 DNA reads TGTGCCATCAGTGAGTCGAGTATAGCGGGGGGCCAGTTC. As protein: CAISESSIAGGQF.

The chain uses TRBV4-1 and TRBJ2-5; TRBD2 agrees at 8 bases. This CDR3 has 17 residues. Trimming removed 0 bases from V and 5 bases from J; junction bases left unmatched: 11. Germline CDR1 and CDR2: MGHRA and YSYEKL. CDR3 sequence: CASSQDVGLANFETQYF. The CDR3 DNA is TGCGCCAGCAGCCAAGATGTTGGACTAGCTAATTTTGAGACCCAGTACTTC.

The sample holds a few counts of this clonotype. The V call is TRBV15, the J call TRBJ2-4; 11 nucleotides line up with TRBD1. Germline-derived CDR1 and CDR2 are LNHNV and YYDKDF (reference sequence). This CDR3 is 16 amino acids long. J gave up 7 bases and V 1 base, and 6 bases lay outside the gene matches. DNA for the CDR3: TGTGCCACCAGCAGAGGAGGACAGGGGGCAGGGAACATTCAGTACTTC. This gives the protein CATSRGGQGAGNIQYF.

CDR3 bases: TGCGCCAGCAGCTTTATGGGGGGGGATGAAAAACTGTTTTTT. Translation gives CASSFMGGDEKLFF. The chain carries TRBV5-1 and TRBJ1-4; the D gene is possibly TRBD1 (5 bases). The germline gives CDR1 SGHRS, CDR2 YFSETQ. The CDR3 has 14 residues. Trimming cost V 2 bases and J 6 bases, with 11 bases left between them.

This clonotype appeared many times. The chain joins TRBV5-6 to TRBJ2-7; 11 bases fit TRBD2. The CDR3 has 15 residues. CDR1 is SGHDT and CDR2 is YYEEEE in the germline V gene. J lost 1 base, V lost 5 bases, and 5 bases had no gene match. The CDR3: CASRTTSGTSYEQYF. The CDR3 bases are TGTGCCAGCAGAACGACTAGCGGGACTTCCTACGAGCAGTACTTC. Supplemented by reference TRBV5-6 and TRBJ2-7, the full variable domain reads DAGVTQSPTHLIKTRGQQVTLRCSPKSGHDTVSWYQQALGQGPQFIFQYYEEEERQRGNFPDRFSGHQFPNYSSELNVNALLLGDSALYLCASRTTSGTSYEQYFGPGTRLTVT.

The chain carries TRBV5-1 and TRBJ2-7; TRBD1 agrees at 7 bases. V was clipped by 8 bases and J by 0 bases; unmatched bases: 8. CDR1 and CDR2 from the germline V gene are SGHRS and YFSETQ. CDR3 length: 14 residues. CDR3 sequence reads: CASRLGTVSYEQYF. Written as DNA, the CDR3 is TGCGCCAGTCGTCTCGGGACAGTCTCCTACGAGCAGTACTTC.

This clonotype occurred a few times. The V and J genes are TRBV12-3 or TRBV12-4 and TRBJ1-1; D not resolved. V was trimmed by 3 bases and J by 4 bases, leaving 9 bases between them. CDR3 length: 13 amino acids. CDR3 residues: CASSLMGSTEAFF. The CDR3 region has the DNA TGTGCCAGCAGTTTGATGGGCTCCACTGAAGCTTTCTTT.

This clonotype was recorded a few times. The V gene is TRBV6-1, the J gene TRBJ2-3, with 10 positions matching TRBD2. The CDR3 totals 14 residues. V gave up 7 bases and J gave up 3 bases; unmatched junction bases: 4. The V gene's germline CDR1 is MNHNS and CDR2 SASEGT. The CDR3 protein is CASTASGGTDTQYF. The CDR3 DNA sequence: TGTGCCAGCACGGCTAGCGGGGGAACAGATACGCAGTATTTT.

This chain joins TRBV10-3 and TRBJ2-2; D ambiguous. CDR1 and CDR2 from the germline V gene are ENHRY and SYGVKD. There are 12 residues in the CDR3. Deletions cut 3 bases from V and 5 bases from J, with 4 bases between. The CDR3 nucleotides are TGTGCCATCAGTGACAATACCGGGGAGCTGTTTTTT. Amino acids: CAISDNTGELFF.

The chain joins TRBV5-1 to TRBJ2-1; D possibly matches TRBD1 or TRBD2 (6 bases each). This CDR3 comprises 15 residues. V lost 7 bases and J lost 6, with 20 bases in between. CDR1 is SGHRS, CDR2 YFSETQ, per germline. The CDR3 DNA sequence: TGCGCCAGCTATCAACGGGGGACACTTGCCAATGAGCAGTTCTTC. It codes for CASYQRGTLANEQFF.